The following is a T cell receptor (beta chain) sequence with its context. Antigen specificity is unknown. Other DNA sequences in this sample translate to the same CDR3. Repertoires were generated with immunoSEQ multiplex PCR, while TCRdb's copy carries only in-frame clones and drops some. The sample holds roughly 120,000 clones; about nine tenths are singletons and the top ten take approximately 1.3%. The data were taken from a study of T cell responses to AZD1222 COVID-19 vaccine. Study-level points and caveats: Repertoire sampling happened only post peak T cell response.

Looked up from germline, CDR1 is SEHNR and CDR2 is FQNEAQ (reference sequence). The CDR3 loop spans 12 amino acids. V dropped 5 bases and J dropped 8 bases, with 10 bases sitting between them. Here the sequenced sample was peripheral blood, taken on day 0 of AZD1222 vaccination. This sequence joins TRBV7-9 and TRBJ2-1, with unresolved D. The clonotype originates from an adult in good health. The CDR3 loop reads CASSPGRDEQFF. In DNA, the CDR3 is TGTGCCAGCAGCCCCGGTCGGGATGAGCAGTTCTTC.